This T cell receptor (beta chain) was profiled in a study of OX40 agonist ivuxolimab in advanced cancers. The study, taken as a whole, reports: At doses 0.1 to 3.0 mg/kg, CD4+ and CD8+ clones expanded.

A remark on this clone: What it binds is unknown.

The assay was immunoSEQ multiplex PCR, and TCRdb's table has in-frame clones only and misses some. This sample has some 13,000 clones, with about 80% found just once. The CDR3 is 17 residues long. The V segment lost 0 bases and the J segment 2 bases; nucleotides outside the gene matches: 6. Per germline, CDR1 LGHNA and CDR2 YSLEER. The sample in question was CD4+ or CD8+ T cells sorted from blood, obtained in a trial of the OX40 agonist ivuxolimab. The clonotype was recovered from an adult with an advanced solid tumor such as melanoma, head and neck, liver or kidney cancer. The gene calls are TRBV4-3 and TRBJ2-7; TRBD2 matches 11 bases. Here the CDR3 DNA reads TGCGCCAGCAGCCAAGAAGTAGCGGGAGGGGATACCTACGAGCAGTACTTC. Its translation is CASSQEVAGGDTYEQYF.